The 13 T cell receptor beta chains below all came from one sample that was sequenced in a study of CD8+ T cells in alopecia areata. The authors extracted RNA and reverse transcribed it into cDNA as the sequencing template. Data came from immunoSEQ multiplex PCR; TCRdb stores just in-frame clones and leaves some out. The repertoire holds some 240,000 clones, with about 53% as singletons. The sample was CD4+ T cells sorted from blood, taken at week 0. These receptors were obtained from a human donor with alopecia areata.

This chain connects TRBV29-1 to TRBJ2-7, with D maybe TRBD1 (6 bases). Germline assignment: CDR1 SQVTM and CDR2 ANQGSEA. The CDR3 extends over 11 amino acids. Trimming shortened V by 6 bases and J by 6 bases, and 12 bases separated the two germline ends. The CDR3 sequence is CSVAGAAEQYF. The CDR3 bases are TGCAGCGTGGCAGGGGCGGCCGAGCAGTACTTC.

Only a few counts were recorded for this clone. DNA for the CDR3: TGTGCCAGCAGCGTAGTTGGGGGGAGCGGGGCCTACAATGAGCAGTTCTTC. Translating gives CASSVVGGSGAYNEQFF. The rearrangement joins TRBV9 to TRBJ2-1; TRBD2 matches at 7 bases. This CDR3 comprises 17 residues. V lost 0 bases, J lost 2 bases, and 8 bases stayed unmatched. CDR1 is SGDLS, CDR2 YYNGEE, per germline.

The chain employs TRBV5-4 and TRBJ2-3, with 9 bases matching TRBD2. V shed 2 bases and J 0 bases; nucleotides not matched to a gene: 4. Germline CDR1 is SGHNT and CDR2 is YYREEE (reference sequence). The CDR3 sequence is 16 residues long. Written as DNA, the CDR3 is TGTGCCAGCAGCTTTAGACTAGCGGCTAGCACAGATACGCAGTATTTT. Translating gives CASSFRLAASTDTQYF.

This clone was found a few times. The rearrangement links TRBV11-2 to TRBJ1-4; TRBD1 agrees at 7 bases. This CDR3 is 14 amino acids long. V shed 0 bases, J shed 8 bases, and the junction held 3 bases outside the gene matches. Germline CDR1 is SGHAT and CDR2 is FQNNGV. CDR3 amino acids: CASSLDRGSEKLFF. The CDR3 coding sequence is TGTGCCAGCAGCTTAGACAGGGGGTCGGAAAAACTGTTTTTT.

The chain links TRBV5-1 to TRBJ2-1, with TRBD2 matching over 13 bases. V dropped 4 bases and J dropped 9; count of bases not matched to a gene: 7. Germline V gives CDR1 SGHRS, CDR2 YFSETQ. The CDR3 runs to 15 residues. CDR3 in DNA: TGCGCCAGCAGCCGGACTAGCGGGGGAAGCGGTGAGCAGTTCTTC. This encodes CASSRTSGGSGEQFF.

This clone was picked up a small number of times. The sample has other DNA sequences that encode this CDR3 too. The chain carries TRBV20-1 and TRBJ2-5; D uncertain. Trimming took off 0 bases at V and 5 bases at J, with 4 bases between the two ends. The CDR3 spans 11 residues. Germline loops: CDR1 DFQATT, CDR2 SNEGSKA (reference sequence). The CDR3 nucleotides read TGCAGTGCTAGAGATAGGGAGACCCAGTACTTC. Translated, it gives CSARDRETQYF.

This clone has just a few counts. Germline is not matched at one junction end, which may reflect a read error. The chain has TRBV7-7 and TRBJ2-2; no reliable D call. CDR1 SSHAT and CDR2 FNYEAQ come from the germline V gene (reference sequence). The CDR3 has 15 amino acids. CDR3 sequence: CASSSFLVRTGELFF. In nucleotides, the CDR3 is TGTGCTAGCAGCTCCTTTTTGGTCCGGACCGGGGAGCTGTTTTTT.

The V and J genes are TRBV2 and TRBJ2-7, with 9 nucleotides matching TRBD2. Germline lookup yields CDR1 SNHLY and CDR2 FYNNEI. Unmatched junction bases numbered 7, after V lost 4 bases and J lost 3 bases. The CDR3 extends over 15 amino acids. The CDR3 DNA follows: TGTGCCAGCAGTGCTCTAGCGGGGACCCTCTACGAGCAGTACTTC. This translates into CASSALAGTLYEQYF.

This clone was detected once. The V gene is TRBV5-6, the J gene TRBJ2-6; D gene uncertain. The CDR3 loop spans 14 amino acids. CDR1 SGHDT and CDR2 YYEEEE come from the germline V gene. Trimming stripped 1 base from V and 10 bases from J, with 12 bases between. For the CDR3, the DNA is TGTGCCAGCAGCTTGACGGGCAGATGGAACGTCCTGACTTTC. This gives the protein CASSLTGRWNVLTF.

CDR3 protein: CASSLGPRRDEQFF. The CDR3 region has the DNA TGTGCCAGCAGTTTGGGCCCCCGGAGGGATGAGCAGTTCTTC. The V call is TRBV27, the J call TRBJ2-1; the D gene is possibly TRBD2 (6 bases). Between the trimmed V and J ends, which lost 3 bases and 8 bases, there was a span of 14 bases. The CDR3 runs 14 residues. From germline, CDR1 is MNHEY and CDR2 SMNVEV (reference sequence).

To note about this clone: This sample also contains other DNA sequences that code for the same CDR3. The chain employs TRBV7-9 and TRBJ2-3; no clear D. The germline V gene encodes CDR1 SEHNR and CDR2 FQNEAQ (reference sequence). The CDR3 extends over 12 amino acids. V was trimmed by 3 bases and J by 5 bases, leaving 6 bases between them. The CDR3 nucleotides are TGTGCCAGCAGCTTGGTTGGAGATACGCAGTATTTT. It encodes CASSLVGDTQYF.

This rearrangement joins TRBV9 to TRBJ1-3; D uncertain. The CDR3 runs to 13 residues. Trimming shortened V by 4 bases and J by 7 bases, and 12 bases separated the two germline ends. Germline loops: CDR1 SGDLS, CDR2 YYNGEE. The CDR3 nucleotides are TGTGCCAGCAGCTCTAGCGAAGGGAACACCATATATTTT. Its protein product is CASSSSEGNTIYF. The complete variable domain, with remaining parts taken from reference TRBV9 and TRBJ1-3, reads DSGVTQTPKHLITATGQRVTLRCSPRSGDLSVYWYQQSLDQGLQFLIQYYNGEERAKGNILERFSAQQFPDLHSELNLSSLELGDSALYFCASSSSEGNTIYFGEGSWLTVV.

This clone was seen just once. This chain joins TRBV5-1 and TRBJ2-1, with a tentative D call TRBD1 (5 bases). Trimming left V 4 bases short and J 6 bases short, with 11 bases between. Germline CDR1 SGHRS, CDR2 YFSETQ. The CDR3 runs to 13 residues. The CDR3 spells CASSQTTVNEQFF. In DNA form, the CDR3 reads TGCGCCAGCAGCCAAACGACAGTCAATGAGCAGTTCTTC.